The 8 T cell receptor beta chains below were found in one sample sequenced in a study of T-cell memory formation after mild COVID-19. TCRdb processed the 5' RACE reads anew with MiXCR; each CDR3 protein has one entry. Of about 140,000 distinct CDR3 sequences listed, 11% to 15% are singletons. Source material: PBMCs or a T cell subset sorted from them (not recorded which). These TCRs come from an adult woman who had mild COVID-19 (a few samples of this study predate the infection). Cell type and time point are not known.

The V call is TRBV27, the J call TRBJ2-3; 8 bases map to TRBD1. This CDR3 is built from 14 residues. The V and J ends lost 5 bases and 4 bases, in that order; junction bases with no gene match: 5. Germline loops: CDR1 MNHEY, CDR2 SMNVEV (reference sequence). The CDR3: CASSKSTGADTQYF. The CDR3 DNA reads as TGTGCCAGCAGTAAGTCGACAGGGGCAGATACGCAGTATTTT.

V gene TRBV12-3 or TRBV12-4 combines with J gene TRBJ2-7; 12 bases are shared with TRBD1. The V gene end was trimmed by 3 bases and the J gene end by 12 bases; junction bases not matched to a gene: 9. This CDR3 region has 14 residues. The CDR3 reads CASSLGTGGWGTYF. Written as DNA, the CDR3 is TGTGCCAGCAGTTTGGGGACAGGGGGCTGGGGGACGTACTTC.

V and J are TRBV3-1 and TRBJ2-2, with D hard to call. The germline gives CDR1 LGHDT, CDR2 YNNKEL (reference sequence). The V gene lost 0 bases and the J gene lost 3 bases, with 11 bases spanning the gap. The CDR3 is made up of 16 amino acids. CDR3 sequence: CASSQDPGPYTGELFF. The CDR3 nucleotides read TGTGCCAGCAGCCAAGATCCAGGACCGTACACCGGGGAGCTGTTTTTT.

This clonotype was detected a few times. The CDR3 nucleotides are TGTGCCACCAGTGACGTCGGGACAGGGGGCCTCCCAGATACGCAGTATTTT. Its protein is CATSDVGTGGLPDTQYF. The chain uses TRBV24-1 and TRBJ2-3, with 12 bases lining up with TRBD1. V trimming: 4 bases; J trimming: 4 bases; junction bases outside the gene matches: 8. CDR3 size: 17 residues. The germline V gene has CDR1 KGHDR and CDR2 SFDVKD.

This clonotype was picked up many times. The V and J genes are TRBV6-2 or TRBV6-3 and TRBJ2-1; TRBD2 matches at 14 bases. After removal of 2 bases from V and 4 bases from J, the junction contained 7 bases not matched to a gene. There are 18 residues in the CDR3. Germline CDR1 reads MNHEY; CDR2 reads SVGEGT. In DNA form, the CDR3 reads TGTGCCAGCAGTTACCCGACTAGCGGGGGGGCTTGGTACAATGAGCAGTTCTTC. The encoded protein is CASSYPTSGGAWYNEQFF.

The chain's CDR3 is CASMQQGRDTGELFF. In DNA form, the CDR3 reads TGTGCCAGCATGCAACAGGGACGGGACACCGGGGAGCTGTTTTTT. V gene TRBV3-1 combines with J gene TRBJ2-2; maybe TRBD1 (6 bases). Germline CDR1 is LGHDT and CDR2 is YNNKEL (reference sequence). The CDR3 loop spans 15 amino acids. Trimming shortened V by 7 bases and J by 3 bases, and 15 bases separated the two germline ends.

This rearrangement joins TRBV7-3 to TRBJ2-5, with TRBD1 matching over 10 bases. The CDR3 contains 13 residues. V shed 0 bases and J 10 bases; nucleotides not matched to a gene: 2. Germline V CDR1 and CDR2: SGHTA, FQGTGA. This CDR3 is CASSLTDRGFQYF. CDR3 bases: TGTGCCAGCAGCTTAACGGACAGGGGGTTCCAGTACTTC.

The chain joins TRBV9 to TRBJ1-5; D is unresolved. Between the trimmed V and J ends, which lost 3 bases and 2 bases, there was a span of 12 bases. CDR1 is SGDLS and CDR2 is YYNGEE in the germline V gene. CDR3 length: 15 residues. The CDR3 here is CASSGADQGNQPQHF. The DNA for the CDR3 is TGTGCCAGCAGCGGGGCAGACCAAGGCAATCAGCCCCAGCATTTT.